These 25 T cell receptor beta chains were all obtained from the same sample, sequenced in a study of blood T cells in healthy people across ages. Together with a sample-barcoded 5' primer, a J-beta primer mix was included in a second PCR lasting roughly 6 to 12 cycles. One entry per CDR3 protein results from TCRdb running MiXCR on the 5' RACE reads. The table records 450,000 to 700,000 distinct CDR3 sequences, approximately 30% of them present only once. The source material was blood. These receptor sequences come from a woman in her 70s in good health.

This chain's CDR3 is CASSEIRGAVEQYF. The CDR3, as DNA: TGTGCCAGCAGTGAAATCCGGGGTGCGGTCGAGCAGTACTTC. V and J are TRBV6-1 and TRBJ2-7; TRBD2 is a possible D gene (5 bases). This CDR3 is built from 14 residues. Germline V gene sequence: CDR1 MNHNS, CDR2 SASEGT. V lost 2 bases, J lost 6 bases, and 14 bases lay in between.

V is TRBV21-1 and J is TRBJ1-6. TRBV21-1 is a known pseudogene. The CDR3 is 14 residues long. In nucleotides, the CDR3 is TGTGCCAGCTTTTTTAGCTCCTATAATTCACCCCTCCACTTT. Protein: CASFFSSYNSPLHF.

This clonotype was counted between two and nine times. This chain links TRBV2 with TRBJ2-5, with 10 bases fitting TRBD2. Trimming cost V 4 bases and J 5 bases; bases outside gene matches: 10. Looked up from germline, CDR1 is SNHLY and CDR2 is FYNNEI. The CDR3 spans 16 residues. CDR3 DNA: TGTGCCAGCAGTGCTCCTAGCGGGGGTGTCGTGGAGACCCAGTACTTC. This codes for CASSAPSGGVVETQYF.

This clonotype was seen a few times. The chain links TRBV29-1 to TRBJ2-1; no clear D. The CDR3 has 10 amino acids. Germline CDR1 reads SQVTM; CDR2 reads ANQGSEA. V lost 8 bases, J lost 8 bases, and 10 bases lay in between. The CDR3 region has the DNA TGCAGCCTCAGTATCGATGAGCAGTTCTTC. Translation gives CSLSIDEQFF.

The chain joins TRBV7-2 to TRBJ1-4; D might be TRBD1 (5 bases). Trimming pared 5 bases from V and 4 bases from J, leaving 11 bases between. This CDR3 is 14 amino acids long. Germline V gene sequence: CDR1 SGHTA, CDR2 FQGNSA. CDR3 nucleotide sequence: TGTGCCAGCAGCCGGGGGGGAGATAATGAAAAACTGTTTTTT. Protein product: CASSRGGDNEKLFF.

This clonotype was seen many times. The rearrangement joins TRBV11-2 to TRBJ2-5; 8 nucleotides agree with TRBD1. CDR1 and CDR2 (germline): SGHAT, FQNNGV. The CDR3 spans 13 residues. V shed 5 bases, J shed 4 bases, and the junction held 3 bases outside the gene matches. The CDR3 DNA follows: TGTGCCAGCAGCCGGGACAGGCGAGAGACCCAGTACTTC. It codes for CASSRDRRETQYF.

Regarding this clonotype: A read error is likely, as this CDR3 ends without the conserved phenylalanine or tryptophan. The chain combines TRBV9 with TRBJ1-5; tentatively, D is TRBD1 (6 bases). V shed 7 bases and J shed 7 bases, with 18 bases lying between them. The length of the CDR3 is 14 residues. Per germline, CDR1 SGDLS and CDR2 YYNGEE. CDR3 sequence (DNA): TGTGCCAGCGGCGGAGACAGGTGGAACCAGCCCCAGCATCTT. Translating it yields CASGGDRWNQPQHL.

The chain carries TRBV4-1 and TRBJ2-1; 7 nucleotides agree with TRBD2. V lost 0 bases, J lost 3 bases, and 5 bases stayed unmatched. Germline values: CDR1 MGHRA, CDR2 YSYEKL. The CDR3 is 16 residues long. The CDR3 DNA is TGCGCCAGCAGCCAAGAACCGGGACTACACTACAATGAGCAGTTCTTC. It is translated as CASSQEPGLHYNEQFF.

This clonotype was observed many times. The rearrangement links TRBV12-3 or TRBV12-4 to TRBJ2-2, with D possibly TRBD2 on 5 matching bases. The CDR3 is 13 residues long. V was cut by 5 bases and J by 7 bases, with 11 bases left in between. For the CDR3, the DNA is TGTGCCAGCAGTCCCAAACGGGACGGGGAGCTGTTTTTT. This translates into CASSPKRDGELFF.

V usage is TRBV7-2 and J usage is TRBJ1-1, with 9 bases that match TRBD1. The CDR3 sequence is 17 residues long. The V segment lost 5 bases and the J segment 0 bases; nucleotides outside the gene matches: 10. Germline CDR1 is SGHTA and CDR2 is FQGNSA. Written as DNA, the CDR3 is TGTGCCAGCAGCCTACTTCCGGGACAGGGCATGAACACTGAAGCTTTCTTT. Residues: CASSLLPGQGMNTEAFF. Together with reference TRBV7-2 and TRBJ1-1, the CDR3 gives the full variable domain: GAGVSQSPSNKVTEKGKDVELRCDPISGHTALYWYRQSLGQGLEFLIYFQGNSAPDKSGLPSDRFSAERTGGSVSTLTIQRTQQEDSAVYLCASSLLPGQGMNTEAFFGQGTRLTVV.

For this clonotype: Sequence at one end of the junction differs from germline and may be a read error. The chain employs TRBV3-1 and TRBJ2-5; TRBD2 is a possible D gene (6 bases). The germline V gene encodes CDR1 LGHDT and CDR2 YNNKEL (reference sequence). CDR3 length equals 12 residues. The CDR3 sequence: CAISQEGRIQYF. CDR3 DNA sequence: TGTGCCATCAGCCAAGAAGGGAGGATCCAGTACTTC.

This clonotype was recorded a few times. The V gene is TRBV29-1, the J gene TRBJ1-4, with 7 nucleotides matching TRBD1. J gave up 5 bases and V 6 bases, and 9 bases lay outside the gene matches. This CDR3 contains 14 residues. Germline V gives CDR1 SQVTM, CDR2 ANQGSEA. CDR3 sequence: CSVVEGGSNEKLFF. The DNA for the CDR3 is TGCAGCGTCGTAGAAGGGGGCTCCAATGAAAAACTGTTTTTT. Full variable domain (outside the CDR3, taken from reference TRBV29-1 and TRBJ1-4): SAVISQKPSRDICQRGTSLTIQCQVDSQVTMMFWYRQQPGQSLTLIATANQGSEATYESGFVIDKFPISRPNLTFSTLTVSNMSPEDSSIYLCSVVEGGSNEKLFFGSGTQLSVL.

This clonotype was observed a few times. The chain recombines TRBV29-1 with TRBJ2-5; 9 bases match TRBD1. CDR1 SQVTM and CDR2 ANQGSEA come from the germline V gene. This CDR3 has 14 residues. J lost 4 bases, V lost 4 bases, and 7 bases had no gene match. In nucleotides, the CDR3 is TGCAGCGTTGCCGGGACAGGGTATGGAGAGACCCAGTACTTC. As protein: CSVAGTGYGETQYF.

This chain links TRBV2 with TRBJ1-2; D not certain. The CDR3 extends over 13 amino acids. CDR1 is SNHLY, CDR2 FYNNEI, per germline. The V end lost 6 bases, the J end lost 4 bases, and 12 bases lay between the germline ends. CDR3 nucleotide sequence: TGTGCCAGCAGAAAGGGCAGCAGCTATGGCTACACCTTC. This sequence encodes CASRKGSSYGYTF.

The chain is built from TRBV4-3 and TRBJ2-1; 11 bases match TRBD1. The germline CDR1 and CDR2 sequences are LGHNA and YSLEER. CDR3 length: 16 residues. Losses at the gene ends were 1 base for V and 7 bases for J; bases not matched to a gene: 6. The CDR3 protein is CASSQGRTGGGNEQFF. The CDR3 nucleotides read TGCGCCAGCAGCCAAGGAAGGACAGGGGGCGGTAATGAGCAGTTCTTC.

This clonotype was seen a handful of times. The V and J genes are TRBV7-2 and TRBJ2-5; D is possibly TRBD1 (6 bases). The J call may not be correct, given that the DNA end is closer to TRBJ2-7. Per the germline V gene, CDR1 is SGHTA and CDR2 is FQGNSA. The CDR3 length is 14 residues. The DNA of the CDR3 is TGTGCCAGCAGCCAATACAGGGACTCCTACGAGCAGTACTTC. This sequence encodes CASSQYRDSYEQYF.

This clonotype was seen a few times. The chain couples TRBV29-1 to TRBJ2-1, with D possibly being TRBD2 (5 bases). The CDR3 extends over 13 amino acids. CDR1 SQVTM and CDR2 ANQGSEA come from the germline V gene. Trimming took 4 bases from V and 7 from J, leaving 14 bases between them. The CDR3 here is CSVGVTIGNEQFF. The CDR3 bases are TGCAGCGTTGGGGTGACTATTGGAAATGAGCAGTTCTTC.

This clonotype was seen a handful of times. The genes are TRBV3-1 and TRBJ1-6, with no clear D. Between the trimmed V and J ends, which lost 5 bases and 4 bases, there was a span of 12 bases. The CDR3 consists of 15 residues. The germline V gene has CDR1 LGHDT and CDR2 YNNKEL (reference sequence). In nucleotides, the CDR3 is TGTGCCAGCAGCTTCCGGGCCCTTTATAATTCACCCCTCCACTTT. As protein: CASSFRALYNSPLHF.

This clonotype was counted ten times or more. The junction and the germline gene differ at one end; a read error may be behind it. The genes are TRBV7-7 and TRBJ2-7; no clear D gene. The V gene's germline CDR1 is SSHAT and CDR2 FNYEAQ (reference sequence). CDR3 length equals 14 residues. In DNA form, the CDR3 reads TGTGCTAGCAGCCCTACCCCTCTGAGAACCGAGCAGTACTTC. Residues: CASSPTPLRTEQYF.

This clonotype has more than one count but fewer than ten. The chain uses TRBV29-1 and TRBJ1-2, with D hard to call. Germline-derived CDR1 and CDR2 are SQVTM and ANQGSEA. This CDR3 region has 12 residues. V lost 4 bases and J 3 bases, leaving 9 bases between the germline ends. The CDR3 bases are TGCAGCGTTGCTCCGAGGGACTATGGCTACACCTTC. This sequence encodes CSVAPRDYGYTF.

The gene calls are TRBV20-1 and TRBJ2-1; 11 nucleotides match TRBD1. The V segment lost 3 bases and the J segment 7 bases; nucleotides outside the gene matches: 5. Germline V gene lookup returns CDR1 DFQATT and CDR2 SNEGSKA (reference sequence). The CDR3 runs 14 residues. The DNA of the CDR3 is TGCAGTGCTAGGCCGGGACAGGGGGTAAATGAGCAGTTCTTC. Protein: CSARPGQGVNEQFF.

The chain has TRBV4-3 and TRBJ1-2; 9 nucleotides match TRBD1. CDR1 and CDR2 (germline): LGHNA, YSLEER. This CDR3 comprises 17 residues. V shed 1 base, J shed 12 bases, and the junction held 18 bases outside the gene matches. The CDR3 reads CASSQVVGGFGTGKNTF. CDR3 coding DNA: TGCGCCAGCAGCCAAGTGGTGGGAGGATTCGGGACAGGGAAGAACACCTTC.

This clonotype was found a few times. The rearrangement links TRBV5-1 to TRBJ2-2; D unclear. V lost 0 bases to trimming and J lost 0 bases, with 6 bases between them. Germline-derived CDR1 and CDR2 are SGHRS and YFSETQ. This CDR3 is 15 amino acids long. In DNA form, the CDR3 reads TGCGCCAGCAGCTTGGGCAGCCCGAACACCGGGGAGCTGTTTTTT. Translation gives CASSLGSPNTGELFF. Full variable domain (remainder filled in from reference TRBV5-1 and TRBJ2-2): KAGVTQTPRYLIKTRGQQVTLSCSPISGHRSVSWYQQTPGQGLQFLFEYFSETQRNKGNFPGRFSGRQFSNSRSEMNVSTLELGDSALYLCASSLGSPNTGELFFGEGSRLTVL.

The chain has TRBV2 and TRBJ2-3; 8 bases fit TRBD2. The V gene's germline CDR1 is SNHLY and CDR2 FYNNEI. V trimming: 6 bases; J trimming: 6 bases; junction bases outside the gene matches: 11. The CDR3 runs to 15 residues. The CDR3 loop is CASRKIGTSSDTQYF. CDR3 nucleotides: TGTGCCAGCAGGAAAATCGGGACTAGTTCCGATACGCAGTATTTT.

This clonotype was picked up a small number of times. CDR3 sequence reads: CASSSQRTDYYGYTF. The DNA for the CDR3 is TGTGCCAGCAGTTCCCAAAGGACCGACTATTATGGCTACACCTTC. The chain combines TRBV12-3 or TRBV12-4 with TRBJ1-2; D is unresolved. Between the trimmed V and J ends, which lost 4 bases and 5 bases, there was a span of 17 bases. This CDR3 has 15 residues.